This TCR beta chain came from a study of blood T cells in healthy people across ages. This clonotype came up once. The use of a sample-barcoded 5' primer and a J-beta primer mix characterized a second PCR of 7 to 11 cycles. TCRdb called the 5' RACE reads again in MiXCR, with one record for every CDR3 protein. The sample holds 270,000 or so distinct CDR3 sequences, roughly 26% seen once. The clonotype comes from a woman in her seventies in good health. Sequences were obtained from blood.

CDR3 region: CASSSGTSGSSREQFF. The CDR3 DNA follows: TGTGCCAGCAGTTCCGGGACTAGCGGGTCCTCAAGGGAGCAGTTCTTC. The chain recombines TRBV11-2 with TRBJ2-1, with 12 bases identical to TRBD2. After removal of 6 bases from V and 10 bases from J, the junction contained 13 bases not matched to a gene. The CDR3 loop spans 16 amino acids. Germline assignment: CDR1 SGHAT and CDR2 FQNNGV.